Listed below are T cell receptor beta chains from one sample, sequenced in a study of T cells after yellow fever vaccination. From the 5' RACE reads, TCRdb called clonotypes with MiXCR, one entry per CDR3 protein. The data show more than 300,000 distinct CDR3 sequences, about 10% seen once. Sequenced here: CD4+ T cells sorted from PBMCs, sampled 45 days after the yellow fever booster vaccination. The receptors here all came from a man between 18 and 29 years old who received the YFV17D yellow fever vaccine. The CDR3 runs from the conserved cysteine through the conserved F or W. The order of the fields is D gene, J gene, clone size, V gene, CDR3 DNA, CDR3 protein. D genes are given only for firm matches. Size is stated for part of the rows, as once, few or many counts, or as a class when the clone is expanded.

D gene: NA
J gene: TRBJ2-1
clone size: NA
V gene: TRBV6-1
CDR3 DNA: TGTGCCAGCAGCCTCGATGGGGCCGCCTACAATGAGCAGTTCTTC
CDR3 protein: CASSLDGAAYNEQFF

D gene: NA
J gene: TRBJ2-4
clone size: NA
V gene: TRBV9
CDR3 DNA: TGTGCCAGCAGCGAGGGAGGTGGGGGACTTTTAGCCAAAAACATTCAGTACTTC
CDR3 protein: CASSEGGGGLLAKNIQYF

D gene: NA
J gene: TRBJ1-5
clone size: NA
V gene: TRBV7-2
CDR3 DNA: TGTGCCAGCAGCACAAACAGATATAGCAATCAGCCCCAGCATTTT
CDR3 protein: CASSTNRYSNQPQHF

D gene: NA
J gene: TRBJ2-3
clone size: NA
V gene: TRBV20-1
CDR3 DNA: TGCAGTGCTCCTGACCCTACCCACTTTAAAGATACGCAGTATTTT
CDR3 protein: CSAPDPTHFKDTQYF

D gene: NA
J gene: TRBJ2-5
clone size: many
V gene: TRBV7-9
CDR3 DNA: TGTGCCAGCAGCTGGACGGAAACGGAGACCCAGTACTTC
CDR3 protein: CASSWTETETQYF

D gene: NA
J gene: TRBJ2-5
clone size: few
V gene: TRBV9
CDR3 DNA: TGTGCCAGCAGCCAACGCACGGGTCTCCAAGAGACCCAGTACTTC
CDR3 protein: CASSQRTGLQETQYF

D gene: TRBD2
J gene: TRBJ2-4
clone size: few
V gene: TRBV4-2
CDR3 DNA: TGTGCCAGCAGCCAAGAGGGAGGGCGGATAGCCAAAAACATTCAGTACTTC
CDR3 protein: CASSQEGGRIAKNIQYF

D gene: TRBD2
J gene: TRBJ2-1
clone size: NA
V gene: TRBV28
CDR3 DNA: TGTGCCAGCAGTTTCGGAGGGACTAGAGCGGGGGGTCGGGAGCAGTTCTTC
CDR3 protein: CASSFGGTRAGGREQFF

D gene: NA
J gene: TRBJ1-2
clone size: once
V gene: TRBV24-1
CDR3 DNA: TGTGCCACCAGTGATTTGAAACAGAACTATGGCTACACCTTC
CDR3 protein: CATSDLKQNYGYTF

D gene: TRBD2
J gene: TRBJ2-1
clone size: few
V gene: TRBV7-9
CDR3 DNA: TGTGCCAGCAGCTTACAGTTGTCAGCGGGGGACGAGCAGTTCTTC
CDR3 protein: CASSLQLSAGDEQFF

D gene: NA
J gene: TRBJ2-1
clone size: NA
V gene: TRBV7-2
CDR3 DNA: TGTGCCAGCAGCTTCGCGGGGGCGGGGAATGAGCAGTTCTTC
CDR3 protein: CASSFAGAGNEQFF

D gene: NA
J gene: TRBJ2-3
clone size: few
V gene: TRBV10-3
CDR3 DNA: TGTGCCATCAGTGAGGCCGGGTCCACAGATACGCAGTATTTT
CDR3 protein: CAISEAGSTDTQYF

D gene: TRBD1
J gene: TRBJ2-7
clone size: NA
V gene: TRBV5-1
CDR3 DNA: TGCGCCTCCAGGACAGGGAGCTCCTACGAGCAGTACTTC
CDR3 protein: CASRTGSSYEQYF

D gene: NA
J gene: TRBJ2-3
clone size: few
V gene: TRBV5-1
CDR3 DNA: TGCGCCAGCAGCTTGGACCACCCACCCACAGATACGCAGTATTTT
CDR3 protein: CASSLDHPPTDTQYF

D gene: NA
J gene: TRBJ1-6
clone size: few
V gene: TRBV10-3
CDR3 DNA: TGTGCCATCAGTGAGTCCCAGATTTATAATTCACCCCTCCACTTT
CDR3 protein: CAISESQIYNSPLHF

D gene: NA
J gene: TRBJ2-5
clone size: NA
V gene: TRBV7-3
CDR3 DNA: TGTGCCAGCAGCCCTGGGGCAGCACTCCAAGAGACCCAGTACTTC
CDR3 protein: CASSPGAALQETQYF